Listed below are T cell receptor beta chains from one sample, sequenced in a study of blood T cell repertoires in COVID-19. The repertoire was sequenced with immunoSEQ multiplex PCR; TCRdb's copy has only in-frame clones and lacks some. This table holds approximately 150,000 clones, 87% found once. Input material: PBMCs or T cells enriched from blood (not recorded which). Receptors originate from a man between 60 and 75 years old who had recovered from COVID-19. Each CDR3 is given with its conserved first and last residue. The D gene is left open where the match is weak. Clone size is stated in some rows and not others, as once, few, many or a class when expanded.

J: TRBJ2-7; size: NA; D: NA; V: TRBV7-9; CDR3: CASSAGLRDTYEQYF; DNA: TGTGCCAGCAGCGCCGGACTCCGGGACACATACGAGCAGTACTTC
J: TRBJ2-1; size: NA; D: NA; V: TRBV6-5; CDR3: CASRATRFYSNEQFF; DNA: TGTGCCAGCAGAGCCACTAGGTTTTATTCCAATGAGCAGTTCTTC
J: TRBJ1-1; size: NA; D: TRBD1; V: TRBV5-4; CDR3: CASSLGRQGAEAFF; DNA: TGTGCCAGCAGCTTGGGCCGACAGGGGGCTGAAGCTTTCTTT
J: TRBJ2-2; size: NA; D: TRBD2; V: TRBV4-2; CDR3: CASSQQTSGNTGELFF; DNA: TGTGCCAGCAGCCAACAAACTAGCGGGAACACCGGGGAGCTGTTTTTT
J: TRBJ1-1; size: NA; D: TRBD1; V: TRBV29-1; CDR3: CSVSRGLGYTEAFF; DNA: TGCAGCGTTAGTAGGGGGCTAGGGTACACTGAAGCTTTCTTT
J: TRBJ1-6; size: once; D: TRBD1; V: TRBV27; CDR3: CASSPDRETSPLHF; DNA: TGTGCCAGCAGTCCCGACAGGGAGACTTCACCCCTCCACTTT
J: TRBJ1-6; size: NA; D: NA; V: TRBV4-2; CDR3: CASSPPTGSNSPLHF; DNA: TGTGCCAGCAGCCCTCCGACGGGGAGTAATTCACCCCTCCACTTT
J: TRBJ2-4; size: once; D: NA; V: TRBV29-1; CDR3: CSGAAGANIQYF; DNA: TGCAGCGGAGCGGCGGGGGCTAACATTCAGTACTTC
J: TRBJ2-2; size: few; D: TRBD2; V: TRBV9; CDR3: CASSPRDYLTGELFF; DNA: TGTGCCAGCAGCCCTCGGGACTACCTCACCGGGGAGCTGTTTTTT
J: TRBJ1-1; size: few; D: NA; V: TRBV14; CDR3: CASSPLGGNTEAFF; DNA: TGTGCCAGCAGCCCCCTGGGGGGGAACACTGAAGCTTTCTTT
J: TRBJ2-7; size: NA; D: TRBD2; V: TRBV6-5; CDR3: CASSYAGVSYEQYF; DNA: TGTGCCAGCAGTTACGCGGGAGTAAGCTACGAGCAGTACTTC
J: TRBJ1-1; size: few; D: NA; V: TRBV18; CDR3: CASSPTGQHEAFF; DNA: TGTGCCAGCTCACCAACGGGACAACATGAAGCTTTCTTT
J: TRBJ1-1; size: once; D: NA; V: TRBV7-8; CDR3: CASSLVKGMTEAFF; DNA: TGTGCCAGCAGCTTAGTAAAGGGGATGACTGAAGCTTTCTTT
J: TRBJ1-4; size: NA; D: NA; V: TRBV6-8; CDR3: CASSYSKTLGDDFQVAGEKLFF; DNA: TGTGCCAGCAGTTACTCGAAAACCCTTGGCGACGATTTCCAGGTTGCCGGTGAAAAACTGTTTTTT
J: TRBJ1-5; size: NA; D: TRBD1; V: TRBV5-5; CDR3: CASSLTAGQDRAQPQHF; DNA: TGTGCCAGCAGCTTGACGGCAGGACAGGACAGGGCTCAGCCCCAGCATTTT
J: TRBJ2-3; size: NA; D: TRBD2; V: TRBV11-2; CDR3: CASSLGLAGGQDTQYF; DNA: TGTGCCAGCAGCTTAGGGCTAGCGGGGGGGCAAGATACGCAGTATTTT
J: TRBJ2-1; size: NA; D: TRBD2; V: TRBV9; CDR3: CASSVAGDLYNEQFF; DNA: TGTGCCAGCAGCGTGGCGGGAGATCTCTACAATGAGCAGTTCTTC
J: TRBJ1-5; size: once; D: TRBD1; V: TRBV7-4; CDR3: CASSWRDRGPWNQPQHF; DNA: TGTGCCAGCAGCTGGCGGGACAGGGGCCCTTGGAATCAGCCCCAGCATTTT
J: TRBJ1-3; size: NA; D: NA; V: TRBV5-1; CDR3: CASSKWAGTPGGNTIYF; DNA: TGCGCCAGCAGCAAATGGGCCGGGACTCCTGGTGGAAACACCATATATTTT
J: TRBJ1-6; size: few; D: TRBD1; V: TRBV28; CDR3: CASTTTGGNSPLHF; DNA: TGTGCCAGCACCACGACAGGGGGAAATTCACCCCTCCACTTT
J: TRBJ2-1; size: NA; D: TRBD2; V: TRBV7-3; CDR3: CASSLPQGLVGGEQFF; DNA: TGTGCCAGCAGCTTACCCCAGGGACTAGTAGGCGGTGAGCAGTTCTTC
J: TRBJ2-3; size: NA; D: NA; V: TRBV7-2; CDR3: CASSGRELGTDTQYF; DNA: TGTGCCAGCAGCGGACGGGAGTTAGGCACAGATACGCAGTATTTT
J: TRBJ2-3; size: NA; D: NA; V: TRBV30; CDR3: CAWSPFTDTQYF; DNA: TGTGCCTGGAGTCCGTTCACAGATACGCAGTATTTT
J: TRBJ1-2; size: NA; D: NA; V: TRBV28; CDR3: CASSSDTHYGYTF; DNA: TGTGCCAGCAGTTCGGACACTCACTATGGCTACACCTTC
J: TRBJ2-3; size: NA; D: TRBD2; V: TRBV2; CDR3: CASPRTSVSEATDTQYF; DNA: TGTGCCAGCCCACGGACTAGCGTCAGCGAAGCCACAGATACGCAGTATTTT
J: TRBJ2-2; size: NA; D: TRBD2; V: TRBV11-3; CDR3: CASSLEGGSNTGELFF; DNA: TGTGCCAGCAGCTTAGAGGGCGGGAGTAACACCGGGGAGCTGTTTTTT
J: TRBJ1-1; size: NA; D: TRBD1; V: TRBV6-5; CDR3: CASTRDRLNTEAFF; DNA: TGTGCCAGCACCCGGGACAGATTGAACACTGAAGCTTTCTTT
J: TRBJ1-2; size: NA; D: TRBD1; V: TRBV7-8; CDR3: CASSLARGQGTGYTF; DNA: TGTGCCAGCAGCTTAGCGCGTGGACAGGGGACTGGCTACACCTTC
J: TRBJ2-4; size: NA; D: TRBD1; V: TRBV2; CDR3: CASSRDSGDIQYF; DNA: TGTGCCAGCAGCCGGGACAGCGGCGACATTCAGTACTTC
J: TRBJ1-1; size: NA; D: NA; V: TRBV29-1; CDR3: CSVESRDTDTEAFF; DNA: TGCAGCGTTGAATCCCGGGACACCGACACTGAAGCTTTCTTT
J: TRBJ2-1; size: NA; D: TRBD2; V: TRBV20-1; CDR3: CSGSLAGENEQFF; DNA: TGCAGCGGTAGTCTAGCGGGGGAGAATGAGCAGTTCTTC
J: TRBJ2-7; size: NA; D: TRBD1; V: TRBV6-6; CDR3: CASGTGSSYEQYF; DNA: TGTGCCAGCGGGACAGGGAGCTCCTACGAGCAGTACTTC
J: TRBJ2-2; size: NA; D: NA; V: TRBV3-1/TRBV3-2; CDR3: CASSQVDGELFF; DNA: TGTGCCAGCAGCCAAGTAGACGGGGAGCTGTTTTTT
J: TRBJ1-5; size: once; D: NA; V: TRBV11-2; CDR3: CASTISREGTKYQPQHF; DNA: TGTGCCAGCACTATATCTCGCGAGGGGACAAAGTATCAGCCCCAGCATTTT
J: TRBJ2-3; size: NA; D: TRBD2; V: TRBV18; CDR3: CASSPGTSAGTQYF; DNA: TGTGCCAGCTCACCTGGGACTAGCGCAGGCACGCAGTATTTT
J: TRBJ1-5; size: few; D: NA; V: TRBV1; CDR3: CTTEHPGQGTQPQHF; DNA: TGCACCACCGAGCACCCCGGACAGGGGACTCAGCCCCAGCATTTT
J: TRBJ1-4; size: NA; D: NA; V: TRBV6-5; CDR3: CASSYSGGRSEKLFF; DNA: TGTGCCAGCAGTTACTCGGGCGGGCGAAGTGAAAAACTGTTTTTT
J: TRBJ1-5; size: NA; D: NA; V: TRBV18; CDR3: CASSPKGDQPQHF; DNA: TGTGCCAGCTCACCAAAGGGGGATCAGCCCCAGCATTTT
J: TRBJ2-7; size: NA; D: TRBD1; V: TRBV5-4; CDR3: CASSSAGTADGEQYF; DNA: TGTGCCAGCAGCAGTGCCGGGACAGCGGACGGCGAGCAGTACTTC
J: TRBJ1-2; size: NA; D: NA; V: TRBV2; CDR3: CASSEELNYGYTF; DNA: TGTGCCAGCAGTGAAGAGCTTAACTATGGCTACACCTTC
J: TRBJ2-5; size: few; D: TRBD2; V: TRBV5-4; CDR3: CASSPGTSGGAGETQYF; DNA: TGTGCCAGCAGCCCCGGGACTAGCGGGGGGGCCGGAGAGACCCAGTACTTC
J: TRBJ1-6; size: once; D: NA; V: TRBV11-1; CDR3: CASSFSNSPLHF; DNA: TGTGCCAGCAGCTTCTCTAATTCACCCCTCCACTTT
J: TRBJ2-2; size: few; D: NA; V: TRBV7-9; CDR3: CASSFMSVGGGELFF; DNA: TGTGCCAGCAGCTTTATGAGCGTGGGTGGCGGGGAGCTGTTTTTT
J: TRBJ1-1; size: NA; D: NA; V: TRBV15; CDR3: CATSREGAGKAEAFF; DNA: TGTGCCACCAGCAGAGAAGGCGCAGGGAAGGCTGAAGCTTTCTTT
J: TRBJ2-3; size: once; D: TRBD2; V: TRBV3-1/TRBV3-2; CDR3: CASSRTSGRRDTQYF; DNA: TGTGCCAGCAGCCGGACTAGCGGGAGGAGGGATACGCAGTATTTT
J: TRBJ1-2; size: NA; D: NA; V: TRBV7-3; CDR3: CASSPGHLNYGYTF; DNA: TGTGCCAGCAGCCCCGGACACCTGAACTATGGCTACACCTTC
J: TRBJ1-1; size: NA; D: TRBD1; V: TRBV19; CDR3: CASSVRQGAFTEAFF; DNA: TGTGCCAGTAGTGTACGACAGGGGGCCTTCACTGAAGCTTTCTTT
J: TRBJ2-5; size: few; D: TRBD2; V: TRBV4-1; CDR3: CASSQALGRKTQYF; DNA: TGCGCCAGCAGCCAAGCTCTCGGGAGGAAGACCCAGTACTTC
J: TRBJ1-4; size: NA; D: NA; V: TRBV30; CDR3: CAIQGNEKLFF; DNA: TGTGCCATCCAGGGTAATGAAAAACTGTTTTTT
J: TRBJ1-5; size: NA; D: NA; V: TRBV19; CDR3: CASSNGGGGLNQPQHF; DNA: TGTGCCAGTAGCAATGGGGGGGGAGGGCTCAATCAGCCCCAGCATTTT
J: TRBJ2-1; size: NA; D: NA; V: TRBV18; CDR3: CASSSKQGTYVNEQFF; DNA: TGTGCCAGCTCATCGAAACAGGGGACTTATGTCAATGAGCAGTTCTTC
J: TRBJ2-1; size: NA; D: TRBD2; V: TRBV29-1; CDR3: CSVDVAGGSYNEQFF; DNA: TGCAGCGTTGACGTCGCCGGCGGGAGCTACAATGAGCAGTTCTTC
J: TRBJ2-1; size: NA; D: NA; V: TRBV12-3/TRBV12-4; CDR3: CASSFRTVGEQFF; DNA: TGTGCCAGCAGTTTTAGGACAGTCGGTGAGCAGTTCTTC
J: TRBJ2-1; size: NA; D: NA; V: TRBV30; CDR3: CAWRRAGNEQFF; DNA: TGTGCCTGGAGGAGAGCAGGGAATGAGCAGTTCTTC
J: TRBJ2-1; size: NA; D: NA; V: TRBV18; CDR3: CASSPGRNEQFF; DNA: TGTGCCAGCTCACCAGGCAGGAATGAGCAGTTCTTC
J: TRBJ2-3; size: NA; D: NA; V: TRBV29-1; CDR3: CSVDSEGNTQYF; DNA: TGCAGCGTTGACTCGGAGGGGAATACGCAGTATTTT
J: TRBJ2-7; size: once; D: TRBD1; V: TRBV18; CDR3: CASRAGTGGMEQYF; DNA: TGTGCCAGCCGGGCCGGGACAGGGGGCATGGAGCAGTACTTC
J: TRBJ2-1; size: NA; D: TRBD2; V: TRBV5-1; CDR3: CASSPGGLAGVFEQFF; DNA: TGCGCCAGCAGCCCTGGGGGGCTAGCGGGAGTTTTTGAGCAGTTCTTC
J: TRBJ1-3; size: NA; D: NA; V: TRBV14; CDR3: CASSQVGQSNTIYF; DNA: TGTGCCAGCAGCCAAGTGGGACAATCAAACACCATATATTTT